Listed below are T cell receptor beta chains from one sample, sequenced in a study of blood T cell repertoires in COVID-19. Sequenced by immunoSEQ multiplex PCR; TCRdb stores in-frame clones only, minus some. Of roughly 200,000 clones in the sample, just under 85% were seen once. The sequencing input was peripheral blood. These TCRs come from a woman between 65 and 79 years old with active or convalescent COVID-19. Each CDR3 is given with its conserved first and last residue. Fields, in order: clone size, V gene, J gene, D gene, CDR3 DNA, CDR3 protein. D genes are given only for firm matches. Part of the rows lack a size; the others show once, few, many or a class for expanded clones.

size: once; V: TRBV7-2; J: TRBJ2-5; D: -; DNA: TGTGCCAGCAGCTCTAGACAGGGAGGAGGGGAGACCCAGTACTTC; CDR3: CASSSRQGGGETQYF
size: -; V: TRBV6-2/TRBV6-3; J: TRBJ2-7; D: TRBD1; DNA: TGTGCCAGCAGTCCCCGACAGGGACGGTCCTACGAGCAGTACTTC; CDR3: CASSPRQGRSYEQYF
size: once; V: TRBV18; J: TRBJ1-1; D: TRBD1; DNA: TGTGCCAGCTCACCACGGGGACAGGGAGGAGCTTTCTTT; CDR3: CASSPRGQGGAFF
size: -; V: TRBV6-5; J: TRBJ2-7; D: TRBD2; DNA: TGTGCCAGCAGTTATCGACGGGGGGTCTCCGAGCAGTACTTC; CDR3: CASSYRRGVSEQYF
size: -; V: TRBV30; J: TRBJ2-7; D: TRBD2; DNA: TGTGCCTGGAGTGTGGGACTAGTGCCGTACGAGCAGTACTTC; CDR3: CAWSVGLVPYEQYF
size: -; V: TRBV6-5; J: TRBJ1-4; D: -; DNA: TGTGCCAGCAGTTACTCGAGGAGCTTGCGAGAAAAACTGTTTTTT; CDR3: CASSYSRSLREKLFF
size: once; V: TRBV2; J: TRBJ2-7; D: TRBD1; DNA: TGTGCCAGCAGTAGACAGGGAATGACCTCCTACGAGCAGTACTTC; CDR3: CASSRQGMTSYEQYF
size: -; V: TRBV25-1; J: TRBJ2-2; D: -; DNA: TGTGCCAGCAGTGGTCCGGGACATTTACCCGGGGAGCTGTTTTTT; CDR3: CASSGPGHLPGELFF
size: -; V: TRBV6-6; J: TRBJ1-1; D: -; DNA: TGTGCCAGCAGTTACTCTGGCAGGGGGAACACTGAAGCTTTCTTT; CDR3: CASSYSGRGNTEAFF
size: -; V: TRBV19; J: TRBJ2-1; D: TRBD2; DNA: TGTGCCAGTAGTATTAGTCGGGAGGGCCGCAATGAGCAGTTCTTC; CDR3: CASSISREGRNEQFF
size: -; V: TRBV30; J: TRBJ1-4; D: -; DNA: TGTGCCTGGAGCGGGCGTACAGGGTTTACTAATGAAAAACTGTTTTTT; CDR3: CAWSGRTGFTNEKLFF
size: -; V: TRBV10-3; J: TRBJ1-5; D: TRBD1; DNA: TGTGCCATCAGGTCGGACAGGGGCAATCAGCCCCAGCATTTT; CDR3: CAIRSDRGNQPQHF
size: -; V: TRBV24-1; J: TRBJ1-1; D: -; DNA: TGTGCCACCAGTGATTTAACGGGTATTAGAGCTTTCTTT; CDR3: CATSDLTGIRAFF
size: -; V: TRBV29-1; J: TRBJ1-5; D: TRBD1; DNA: TGCAGCGCCCGAGGACAGGGGCGAGGTCAGCCCCAGCATTTT; CDR3: CSARGQGRGQPQHF
size: -; V: TRBV2; J: TRBJ2-1; D: -; DNA: TGTGCCAGCAGTGAAGCCGGCGGTGAGCAGTTCTTC; CDR3: CASSEAGGEQFF
size: -; V: TRBV6-5; J: TRBJ1-5; D: -; DNA: TGTGCCAGCAGGAGTGGGGGCCAACAGCCCCAGCATTTT; CDR3: CASRSGGQQPQHF
size: -; V: TRBV6-1; J: TRBJ2-1; D: TRBD1; DNA: TGTGCCAGCAGTGAAGGGGTACGGACAGGAGGCAATGAGCAGTTCTTC; CDR3: CASSEGVRTGGNEQFF
size: -; V: TRBV10-2; J: TRBJ2-7; D: -; DNA: TGCGCCAGCAGTGAAGGTAGGCGGGAGCAGTACTTC; CDR3: CASSEGRREQYF
size: -; V: TRBV7-8; J: TRBJ1-2; D: TRBD1; DNA: TGTGCCAGCAGCTTAGGCCGGGACAGGGTGCGGGCAAGTGGCTACACCTTC; CDR3: CASSLGRDRVRASGYTF
size: -; V: TRBV7-9; J: TRBJ1-1; D: -; DNA: TGTGCCAGCAGCTTAGAAGCGGGGAGGGATGAAGCTTTCTTT; CDR3: CASSLEAGRDEAFF
size: -; V: TRBV5-1; J: TRBJ2-2; D: -; DNA: TGCGCCAGCAGCTTGTTAGCGGACACCGGGGAGCTGTTTTTT; CDR3: CASSLLADTGELFF
size: -; V: TRBV5-8; J: TRBJ2-6; D: TRBD1; DNA: TGTGCCAGCAGCTTGGCACAGGGGAGCTCTGGGGCCAACGTCCTGACTTTC; CDR3: CASSLAQGSSGANVLTF
size: -; V: TRBV3-1/TRBV3-2; J: TRBJ1-4; D: -; DNA: TGTGCCAGCAGCCAAAGTAGAACTAATGAAAAACTGTTTTTT; CDR3: CASSQSRTNEKLFF
size: once; V: TRBV28; J: TRBJ2-1; D: TRBD2; DNA: TGTGCCAGCAGACCCAGCGGGAGGGCCCTCGATGAGCAGTTCTTC; CDR3: CASRPSGRALDEQFF
size: -; V: TRBV11-2; J: TRBJ1-6; D: -; DNA: TGTGCCAGCAGCACTCAGGGGATCTTTAATTCACCCCTCCACTTT; CDR3: CASSTQGIFNSPLHF
size: -; V: TRBV7-9; J: TRBJ2-3; D: -; DNA: TGTGCCAGCAGCCCCTTCGCAGCGATCGGCACAGATACGCAGTATTTT; CDR3: CASSPFAAIGTDTQYF
size: -; V: TRBV5-6; J: TRBJ2-3; D: TRBD1; DNA: TGTGCCAGCAGCTTGCGAACAGGGGGTAAGGCAGATACGCAGTATTTT; CDR3: CASSLRTGGKADTQYF
size: once; V: TRBV15; J: TRBJ2-5; D: TRBD1; DNA: TGTGCCACCAGCTCAGCGACAGGGCTTGAGACCCAGTACTTC; CDR3: CATSSATGLETQYF
size: -; V: TRBV19; J: TRBJ1-1; D: -; DNA: TGTGCCAGTAGCCCGTCGGGGAACACTGAAGCTTTCTTT; CDR3: CASSPSGNTEAFF
size: few; V: TRBV6-5; J: TRBJ1-1; D: -; DNA: TGTGCCAGCAGTCTTCAGGGTTCTACTTTCTTT; CDR3: CASSLQGSTFF
size: -; V: TRBV18; J: TRBJ2-1; D: TRBD2; DNA: TGTGCCAGCTCACCGACTAGCGGGCTTCTCACTGGGAATGAGCAGTTCTTC; CDR3: CASSPTSGLLTGNEQFF
size: -; V: TRBV18; J: TRBJ1-5; D: -; DNA: TGTGCCAGCTCACGGGCTGGCCGTACTAGCAATCAGCCCCAGCATTTT; CDR3: CASSRAGRTSNQPQHF
size: -; V: TRBV2; J: TRBJ1-3; D: TRBD1; DNA: TGTGCCGGCACAGGGGGCACTGGAAACACCATATATTTT; CDR3: CAGTGGTGNTIYF
size: -; V: TRBV7-2; J: TRBJ2-7; D: TRBD2; DNA: TGTGCCAGCACCCCGGGGGGTCCCCCCTACGAGCAGTACTTC; CDR3: CASTPGGPPYEQYF
size: -; V: TRBV3-1/TRBV3-2; J: TRBJ2-6; D: TRBD2; DNA: TGTGCCAGCAGCCTATCGATGGGAGGGTCTGGGGCCAACGTCCTGACTTTC; CDR3: CASSLSMGGSGANVLTF
size: -; V: TRBV27; J: TRBJ2-6; D: -; DNA: TGTGCCAGTTCTGACAGTCCCTCTGGGGCCAACGTCCTGACTTTC; CDR3: CASSDSPSGANVLTF
size: -; V: TRBV20-1; J: TRBJ2-7; D: -; DNA: TGCAGTGCTAGTAGCTTTAGGAGCGAGCAGTACTTC; CDR3: CSASSFRSEQYF
size: -; V: TRBV19; J: TRBJ1-1; D: -; DNA: TGTGCCAGTAAAAGGGACACTTTTATGAACACTGAAGCTTTCTTT; CDR3: CASKRDTFMNTEAFF
size: -; V: TRBV29-1; J: TRBJ1-1; D: TRBD1; DNA: TGCAGCGTTGCCCGGGCCAGGGGGCGGACTGAAGCTTTCTTT; CDR3: CSVARARGRTEAFF
size: -; V: TRBV5-1; J: TRBJ2-7; D: -; DNA: TGCGCCAGCAGCTTCAGGGGGGCTTCCTACGAGCAGTACTTC; CDR3: CASSFRGASYEQYF
size: once; V: TRBV15; J: TRBJ1-1; D: -; DNA: TGTGCCACCAGCAGAGATAGGGGAGGGACTGAAGCTTTCTTT; CDR3: CATSRDRGGTEAFF
size: once; V: TRBV3-1/TRBV3-2; J: TRBJ2-1; D: TRBD1; DNA: TGTGCCAGCAGCCAAGAGACGAGACAGGGAAAGGATGAGCAGTTCTTC; CDR3: CASSQETRQGKDEQFF
size: -; V: TRBV11-2; J: TRBJ2-2; D: -; DNA: TGTGCCAGCAGCGCCAGACTAGCCGGGGAGCTGTTTTTT; CDR3: CASSARLAGELFF
size: -; V: TRBV27; J: TRBJ2-3; D: TRBD2; DNA: TGTGCCAGCAGTTTCTTTGCAATAGGGACTAGCGGGAACACAGATACGCAGTATTTT; CDR3: CASSFFAIGTSGNTDTQYF
size: -; V: TRBV18; J: TRBJ1-4; D: TRBD1; DNA: TGTGCCAGCTCCCTCGGACAGGGATCAACTAATGAAAAACTGTTTTTT; CDR3: CASSLGQGSTNEKLFF
size: -; V: TRBV2; J: TRBJ2-7; D: -; DNA: TGTGCCAGCACGGACAGAGCCTACGAGCAGTACTTC; CDR3: CASTDRAYEQYF
size: -; V: TRBV9; J: TRBJ2-1; D: TRBD2; DNA: TGTGCCAGCACCCGGACTAGCGGGAGGGTGGGTGAGCAGTTCTTC; CDR3: CASTRTSGRVGEQFF